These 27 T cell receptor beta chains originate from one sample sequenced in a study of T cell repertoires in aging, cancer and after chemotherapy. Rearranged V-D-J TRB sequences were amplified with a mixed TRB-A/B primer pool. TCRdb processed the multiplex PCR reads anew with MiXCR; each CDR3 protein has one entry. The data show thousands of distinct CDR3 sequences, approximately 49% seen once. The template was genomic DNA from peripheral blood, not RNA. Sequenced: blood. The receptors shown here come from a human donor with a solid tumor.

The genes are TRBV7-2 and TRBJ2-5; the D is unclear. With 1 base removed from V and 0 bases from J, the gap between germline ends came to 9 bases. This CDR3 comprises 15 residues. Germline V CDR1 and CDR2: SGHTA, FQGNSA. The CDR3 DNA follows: TGTGCCAGCAGCTTAGGTGGCAGTAACCAAGAGACCCAGTACTTC. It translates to CASSLGGSNQETQYF.

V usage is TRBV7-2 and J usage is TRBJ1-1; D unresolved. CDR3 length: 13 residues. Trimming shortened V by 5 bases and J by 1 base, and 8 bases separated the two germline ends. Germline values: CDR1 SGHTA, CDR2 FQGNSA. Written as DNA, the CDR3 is TGTGCCAGCAGCCCCGCTTGGAACACTGAAGCTTTCTTT. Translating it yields CASSPAWNTEAFF.

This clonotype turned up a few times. CDR3 residues: CASSADRVRSGNTIYF. For the CDR3, the DNA is TGTGCCAGCAGTGCGGACAGGGTCCGGTCTGGAAACACCATATATTTT. V is TRBV6-5 and J is TRBJ1-3; 8 positions match TRBD1. The CDR3 length is 16 residues. The V and J ends lost 5 bases and 1 base, in that order; junction bases with no gene match: 7. Germline-derived CDR1 and CDR2 are MNHEY and SVGAGI.

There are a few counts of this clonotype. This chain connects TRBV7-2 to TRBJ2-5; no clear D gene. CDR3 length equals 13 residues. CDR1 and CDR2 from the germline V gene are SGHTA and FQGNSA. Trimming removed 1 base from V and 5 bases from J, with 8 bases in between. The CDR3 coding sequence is TGTGCCAGCAGCTTAGAAGGGTTGGAGACCCAGTACTTC. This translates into CASSLEGLETQYF. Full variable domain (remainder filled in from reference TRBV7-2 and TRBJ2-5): GAGVSQSPSNKVTEKGKDVELRCDPISGHTALYWYRQSLGQGLEFLIYFQGNSAPDKSGLPSDRFSAERTGGSVSTLTIQRTQQEDSAVYLCASSLEGLETQYFGPGTRLLVL.

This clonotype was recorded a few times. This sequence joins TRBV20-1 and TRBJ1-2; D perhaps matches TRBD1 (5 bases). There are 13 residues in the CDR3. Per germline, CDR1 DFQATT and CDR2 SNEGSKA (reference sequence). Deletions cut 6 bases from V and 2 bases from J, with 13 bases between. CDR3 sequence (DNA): TGCAGTGCCGGCGGGGGAGCGAACTATGGCTACACCTTC. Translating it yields CSAGGGANYGYTF.

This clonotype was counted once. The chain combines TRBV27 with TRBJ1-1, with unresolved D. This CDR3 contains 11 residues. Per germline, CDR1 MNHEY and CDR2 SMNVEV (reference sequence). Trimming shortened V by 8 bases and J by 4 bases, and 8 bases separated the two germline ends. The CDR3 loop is CASFDRTEAFF. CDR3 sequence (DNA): TGTGCCAGCTTTGACCGCACTGAAGCTTTCTTT.

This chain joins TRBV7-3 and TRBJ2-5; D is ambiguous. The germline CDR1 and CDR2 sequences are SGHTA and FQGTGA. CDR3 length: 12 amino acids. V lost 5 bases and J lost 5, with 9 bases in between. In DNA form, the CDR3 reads TGTGCCAGCAGCCCGTTTGGGGAGACCCAGTACTTC. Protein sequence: CASSPFGETQYF.

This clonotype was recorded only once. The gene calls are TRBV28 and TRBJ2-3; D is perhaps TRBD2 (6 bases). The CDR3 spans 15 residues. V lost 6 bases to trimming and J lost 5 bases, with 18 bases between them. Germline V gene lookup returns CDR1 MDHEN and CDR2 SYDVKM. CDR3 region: CASSSQTGAGDTQYF. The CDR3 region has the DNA TGTGCCAGCAGCTCCCAGACGGGAGCGGGAGATACGCAGTATTTT.

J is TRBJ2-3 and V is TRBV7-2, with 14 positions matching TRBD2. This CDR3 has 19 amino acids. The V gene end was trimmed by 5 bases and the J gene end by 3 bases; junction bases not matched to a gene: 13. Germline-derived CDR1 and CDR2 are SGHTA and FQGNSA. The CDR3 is CASSPMRPRTSGRTDTQYF. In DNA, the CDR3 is TGTGCCAGCAGCCCTATGCGCCCCCGGACTAGCGGGAGGACAGATACGCAGTATTTT.

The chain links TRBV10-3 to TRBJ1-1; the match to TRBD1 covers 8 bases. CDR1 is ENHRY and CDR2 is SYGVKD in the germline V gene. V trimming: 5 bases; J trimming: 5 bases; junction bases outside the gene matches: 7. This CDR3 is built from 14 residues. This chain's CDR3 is CAISRTGMGTEAFF. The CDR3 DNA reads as TGTGCCATCAGTAGGACAGGGATGGGGACTGAAGCTTTCTTT.

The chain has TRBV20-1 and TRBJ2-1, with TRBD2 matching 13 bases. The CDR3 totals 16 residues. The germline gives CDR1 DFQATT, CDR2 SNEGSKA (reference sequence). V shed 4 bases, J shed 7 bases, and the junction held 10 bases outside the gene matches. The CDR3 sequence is CSATGTSGTIINEQFF. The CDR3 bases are TGCAGTGCTACCGGGACTAGCGGGACGATAATAAATGAGCAGTTCTTC.

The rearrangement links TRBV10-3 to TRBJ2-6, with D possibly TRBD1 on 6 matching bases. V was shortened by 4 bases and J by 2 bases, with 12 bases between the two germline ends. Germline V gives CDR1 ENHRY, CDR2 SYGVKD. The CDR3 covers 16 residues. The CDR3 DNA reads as TGTGCCATCAGTGGAGGACAGAGAACTGGGGCCAACGTCCTGACTTTC. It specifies CAISGGQRTGANVLTF.

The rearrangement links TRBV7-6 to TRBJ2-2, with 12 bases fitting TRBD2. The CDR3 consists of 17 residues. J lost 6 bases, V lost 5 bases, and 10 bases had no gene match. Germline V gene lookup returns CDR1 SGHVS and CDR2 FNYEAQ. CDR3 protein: CASSRRLAGVLAGELFF. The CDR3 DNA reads TGTGCCAGCAGCAGACGACTAGCGGGAGTTTTGGCCGGGGAGCTGTTTTTT.

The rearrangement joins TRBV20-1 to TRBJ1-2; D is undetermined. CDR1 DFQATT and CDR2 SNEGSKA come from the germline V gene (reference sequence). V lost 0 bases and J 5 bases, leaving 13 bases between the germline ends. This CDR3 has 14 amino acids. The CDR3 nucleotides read TGCAGTGCTAGAGATGTTACAGACGTTTATGGCTACACCTTC. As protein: CSARDVTDVYGYTF.

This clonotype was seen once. CDR3 loop: CSVEDTRNEQFF. The CDR3 region has the DNA TGCAGCGTTGAAGATACGCGTAATGAGCAGTTCTTC. This sequence joins TRBV29-1 and TRBJ2-1, with no clear D. V lost 0 bases and J 7 bases, leaving 7 bases between the germline ends. Germline CDR1 is SQVTM and CDR2 is ANQGSEA. CDR3 size: 12 residues.

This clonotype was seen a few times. The DNA of the CDR3 is TGCAGTGCTAGTCCGGGGCGCTCCTACGAGCAGTACTTC. It encodes CSASPGRSYEQYF. The chain links TRBV20-1 to TRBJ2-7; the D call may be TRBD1 or TRBD2 (5 bases each). Germline-derived CDR1 and CDR2 are DFQATT and SNEGSKA (reference sequence). With 3 bases removed from V and 0 bases from J, the gap between germline ends came to 9 bases. The CDR3 length is 13 residues.

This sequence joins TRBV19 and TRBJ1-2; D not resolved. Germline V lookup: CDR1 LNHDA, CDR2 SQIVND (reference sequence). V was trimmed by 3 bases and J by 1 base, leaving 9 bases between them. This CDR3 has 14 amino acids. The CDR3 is CASSMDLFNYGYTF. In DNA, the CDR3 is TGTGCCAGTAGTATGGACCTCTTTAACTATGGCTACACCTTC.

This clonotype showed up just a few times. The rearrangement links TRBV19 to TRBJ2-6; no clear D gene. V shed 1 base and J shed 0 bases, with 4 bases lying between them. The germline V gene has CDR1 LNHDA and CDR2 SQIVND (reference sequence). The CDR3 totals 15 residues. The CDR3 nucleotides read TGTGCCAGTAGTATAGCGGGCTCTGGGGCCAACGTCCTGACTTTC. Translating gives CASSIAGSGANVLTF.

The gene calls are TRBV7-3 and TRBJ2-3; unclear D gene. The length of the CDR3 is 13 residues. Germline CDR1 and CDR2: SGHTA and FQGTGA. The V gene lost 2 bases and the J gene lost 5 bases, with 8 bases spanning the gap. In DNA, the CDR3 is TGTGCCAGCAGCTTAGCCCCGAGAGATACGCAGTATTTT. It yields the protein CASSLAPRDTQYF.

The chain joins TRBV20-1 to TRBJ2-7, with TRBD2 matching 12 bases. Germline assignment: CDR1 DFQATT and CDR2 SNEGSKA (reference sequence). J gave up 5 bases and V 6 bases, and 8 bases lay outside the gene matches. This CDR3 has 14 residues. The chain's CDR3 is CSAPSSGRAHEQYF. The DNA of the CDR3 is TGCAGTGCCCCCTCTAGCGGGAGGGCCCACGAGCAGTACTTC.

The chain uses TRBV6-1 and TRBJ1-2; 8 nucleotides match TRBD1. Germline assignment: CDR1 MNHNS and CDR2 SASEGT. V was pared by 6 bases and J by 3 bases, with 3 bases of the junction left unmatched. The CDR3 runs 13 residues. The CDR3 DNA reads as TGTGCCAGCAGATTGACAGGGGACTATGGCTACACCTTC. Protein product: CASRLTGDYGYTF.

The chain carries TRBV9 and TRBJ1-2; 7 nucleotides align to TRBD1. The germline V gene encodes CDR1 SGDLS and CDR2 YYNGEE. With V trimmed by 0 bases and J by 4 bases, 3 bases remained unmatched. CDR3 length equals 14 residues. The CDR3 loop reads CASSVVAGGYGYTF. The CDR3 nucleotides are TGTGCCAGCAGCGTAGTTGCAGGGGGCTATGGCTACACCTTC.

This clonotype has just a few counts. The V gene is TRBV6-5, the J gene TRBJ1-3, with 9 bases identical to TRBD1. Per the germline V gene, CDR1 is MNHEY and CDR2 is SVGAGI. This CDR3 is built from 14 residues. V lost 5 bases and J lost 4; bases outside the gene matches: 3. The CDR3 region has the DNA TGTGCCAGCAGTGGGGACAGGGAAGGAAACACCATATATTTT. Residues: CASSGDREGNTIYF.

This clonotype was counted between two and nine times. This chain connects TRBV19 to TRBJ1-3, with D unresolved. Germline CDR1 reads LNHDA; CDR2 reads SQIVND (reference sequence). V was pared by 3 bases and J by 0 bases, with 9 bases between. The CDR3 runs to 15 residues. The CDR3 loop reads CASSMRPSSGNTIYF. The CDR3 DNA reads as TGTGCCAGTAGTATGCGTCCGAGCTCTGGAAACACCATATATTTT.

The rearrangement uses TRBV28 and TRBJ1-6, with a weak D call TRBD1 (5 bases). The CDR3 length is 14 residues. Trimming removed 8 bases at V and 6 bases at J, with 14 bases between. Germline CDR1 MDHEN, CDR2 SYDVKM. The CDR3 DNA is TGTGCCAGCTTCCGGGGGGGGTTTAATTCACCCCTCCACTTT. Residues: CASFRGGFNSPLHF. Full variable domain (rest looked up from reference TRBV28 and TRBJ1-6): DVKVTQSSRYLVKRTGEKVFLECVQDMDHENMFWYRQDPGLGLRLIYFSYDVKMKEKGDIPEGYSVSREKKERFSLILESASTNQTSMYLCASFRGGFNSPLHFGNGTRLTVT.

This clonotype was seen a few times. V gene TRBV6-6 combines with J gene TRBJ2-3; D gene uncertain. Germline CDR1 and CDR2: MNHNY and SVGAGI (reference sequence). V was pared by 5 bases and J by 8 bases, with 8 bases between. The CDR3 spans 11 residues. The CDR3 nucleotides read TGTGCCAGCAGTCCGGACGGTACGCAGTATTTT. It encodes CASSPDGTQYF.

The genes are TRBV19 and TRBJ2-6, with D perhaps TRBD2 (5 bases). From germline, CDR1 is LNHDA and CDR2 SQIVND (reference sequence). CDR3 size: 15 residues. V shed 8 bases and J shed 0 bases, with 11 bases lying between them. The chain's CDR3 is CASSRGLSGANVLTF. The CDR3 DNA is TGTGCCAGTTCCCGGGGTCTCTCTGGGGCCAACGTCCTGACTTTC.